This TCR beta chain was captured by sequencing in a study of response to subunit inactivated influenza vaccine. Findings and caveats of the study: After each seasonal influenza vaccination, few new T cells are recruited, the authors suggested.

This CDR3 region has 16 residues. Trimming at V came to 6 bases and at J to 3 bases, leaving 11 bases not matched to a gene. This clonotype was seen a few times. Its antigen is undetermined. TCRdb re-called the RT-PCR reads with MiXCR, one entry per CDR3 protein. The table shows 450,000 to 550,000 distinct CDR3 sequences, with about 25% occurring only once. This receptor was obtained from a man aged 45-60 years who received an inactivated influenza vaccine. The rearrangement joins TRBV12-3 or TRBV12-4 to TRBJ2-3, with TRBD2 matching over 8 bases. The sequences come from CD4+ T cells sorted from PBMCs, collected about 5 days after vaccination. CDR3 DNA: TGTGCCAGCAGCTACGACGGGGGGGCCATGACAGATACGCAGTATTTT. Translation: CASSYDGGAMTDTQYF.